This T cell receptor beta chain was identified during a study of blood T cells in healthy people across ages. Overall study results and limits: A conclusive naive versus antigen-experienced comparison was prevented by the unsorted PBMCs.

Each sample yielded at least 5 micrograms of PBMC total RNA. A second about 7 to 11 cycle PCR used barcoded and J-beta primers. MiXCR, run by TCRdb on the 5' RACE reads, gives a single entry per CDR3 protein. The top ten clones hold less than 8% of a sample with some 1.4 million distinct CDR3 sequences, roughly 45% of them seen once. On this clonotype: What it binds is not known.

Source material: blood. The TCR originated in a woman in her late teens or twenties in good health.

CDR3 residues: CATSDPWGGNEQFF. CDR3 DNA sequence: TGTGCCACCAGTGATCCGTGGGGGGGCAATGAGCAGTTCTTC. The chain couples TRBV24-1 to TRBJ2-1, with TRBD2 matching 7 bases. CDR3 length equals 14 residues. Trimming took 3 bases from V and 6 from J; bases not matched to a gene: 4. Germline CDR1 KGHDR, CDR2 SFDVKD.